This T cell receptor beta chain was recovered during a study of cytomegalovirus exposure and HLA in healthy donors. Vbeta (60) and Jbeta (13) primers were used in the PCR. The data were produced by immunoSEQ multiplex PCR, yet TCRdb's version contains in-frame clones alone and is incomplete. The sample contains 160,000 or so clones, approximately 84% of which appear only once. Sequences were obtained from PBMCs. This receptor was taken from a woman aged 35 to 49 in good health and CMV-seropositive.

The CDR3 spells CASSGLVRGDTQYF. DNA for the CDR3: TGTGCCAGCAGTGGGTTGGTGCGGGGGGATACGCAGTATTTT. The chain links TRBV6-1 to TRBJ2-3, with TRBD2 identical over 7 bases. Trimming took 4 bases from V and 6 from J; bases not matched to a gene: 7. Germline V CDR1 and CDR2: MNHNS, SASEGT. The CDR3 is 14 amino acids.